This T cell receptor (beta chain) derives from a study of blood T cell repertoires in COVID-19 (dated by TCRdb to 2020 to 2022). Background for the entire study: Collaborator samples came from the United States, Italy and Spain and covered acute and convalescent phases of COVID-19. The material from the prospective study consisted of cDNA or gDNA derived from T cells, B-cell-depleted T cells, or PBMCs. Subjects who had been exposed to COVID-19, were actively infected with it, or had recovered from it provided the deeply sampled blood TCRbeta repertoires that made up the dataset. The repertoires were made available in a free public database intended to serve as a resource for research on the immune response to SARS-CoV-2. Samples were obtained from the ongoing ImmuneRACE study (first 160 participants) and from roughly 1,300 subjects provided by 6 global collaborators. Sample metadata almost always included a de-identified subject ID, COVID-19 status, age in years and sex. Where available, HLA class I and class II types were taken from metadata supplied by the sample provider and were not determined by assay-based typing. Here is what the overall study found, with its caveats: The amount of clinical and demographic metadata varied by source and participant and was provided uncurated.

Comments on this clone: Its antigen is not yet known. No qualities accompany the bases; no much larger clone lies one base away.

Participants in the prospective study were enrolled through a virtual design, were aged roughly 18 to 90 years, and lived in fewer than 30 United States geographic areas. To assign participants to cohorts, the prospective study relied on clinical history that participants themselves reported in a screening survey and a study questionnaire. A participant counted as exposed if, within 2 weeks of entering the study, that participant had been in contact with someone who had a PCR-confirmed or clinician-diagnosed COVID-19 case. Each participant in the prospective study had whole blood, serum and a nasopharyngeal or oropharyngeal swab collected by mobile phlebotomists. Participants in the prospective study had the option to provide additional blood draws and questionnaires over a 2-month period. Before DNA extraction, prospective study blood samples were shipped either frozen or at room temperature.

The CDR3 holds 16 amino acids from the cysteine to the phenylalanine. The kept DNA is CDR3 alone, 48 bases in frame from the first base. The germline V gene gives CDR1 as SGHRS and CDR2 as YFSETQ. V drops 1 base and J drops 2 bases, leaving 10 bases in between. The immunoSEQ Assay, a bias-controlled multiplex PCR, was used to amplify TCRbeta CDR3 regions from genomic DNA. The paper's data handling went like this. The number of nucleated cells in each sample was estimated from the amplification of reference gene primers within the assay. Sequence reads were collapsed and filtered to measure the absolute abundance of every unique TCRbeta CDR3 rearrangement. Productive Simpson clonality was computed per sample as the square root of Simpson's diversity index over productive rearrangements. Not all clones reach the TCRdb copy of this immuneACCESS table, which keeps in-frame sequences only. Checked studies attribute under half of the gap to unresolved V genes and leave the rest unexplained. That table supplies the V and J calls and clone size; D and trimming were determined from the DNA. This sample comprises some 340,000 clones, 85% to 95% of them detected only once. The ten biggest clones cover 3.9% of the sample.

The rearranged chain carries TRBV5-1 and TRBJ2-6; D gene: possibly TRBD1, on 6 matching bases. The sample taken for sequencing was PBMCs or T cells enriched from blood (not recorded which). The receptor was derived from a woman under 40 who had been exposed to COVID-19. The sequenced DNA is TGCGCCAGCAGCTTGCTACAGGGAGCTGGGGCCAACGTCCTGACTTTC. The translation is CASSLLQGAGANVLTF.